This TCR beta chain was sequenced in a study of T cell changes during pregnancy in multiple sclerosis. Trimming took off 5 bases at V and 5 bases at J, with 3 bases between the two ends. CDR3 size: 10 residues. Germline CDR1 and CDR2: DFQATT and SNEGSKA (reference sequence). This clone showed up just a few times. TCRdb keeps only in-frame clones here, not all; method: immunoSEQ multiplex PCR. Of approximately 44,000 clones listed, about 90% were seen once; the top ten hold roughly 0.55%. This chain joins TRBV20-1 and TRBJ1-4; D remains unclear. The sequencing here drew on CD4+ T cells from peripheral blood mononuclear cells, taken in the third trimester of pregnancy. This TCR came from a female donor with multiple sclerosis, enrolled in a pregnancy study. The CDR3 nucleotides read TGCAGTGCTTCAAATGAAAAACTGTTTTTT. It codes for CSASNEKLFF.